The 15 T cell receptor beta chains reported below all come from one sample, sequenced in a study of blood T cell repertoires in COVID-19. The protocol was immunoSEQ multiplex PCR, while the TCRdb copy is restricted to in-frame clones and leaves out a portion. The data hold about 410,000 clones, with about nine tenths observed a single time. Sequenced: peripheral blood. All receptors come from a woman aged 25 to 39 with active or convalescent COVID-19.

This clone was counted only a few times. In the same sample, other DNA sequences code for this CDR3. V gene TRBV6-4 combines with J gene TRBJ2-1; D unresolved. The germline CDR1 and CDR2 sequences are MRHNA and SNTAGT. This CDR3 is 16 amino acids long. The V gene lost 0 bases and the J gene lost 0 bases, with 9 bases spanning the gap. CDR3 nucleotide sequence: TGTGCCAGCAGTGACTCTAGTAGAGGCTCCTACAATGAGCAGTTCTTC. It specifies CASSDSSRGSYNEQFF.

The DNA of the CDR3 is TGTGCCAGTAGTTTCACTCCGACAGGGACGTCAGATACGCAGTATTTT. This codes for CASSFTPTGTSDTQYF. The rearrangement uses TRBV19 and TRBJ2-3, with 7 nucleotides matching TRBD1. The V and J ends lost 5 bases and 4 bases, in that order; junction bases with no gene match: 12. CDR1 and CDR2 (germline): LNHDA, SQIVND (reference sequence). The CDR3 spans 16 residues. Using reference TRBV19 and TRBJ2-3 for the parts outside the CDR3, the full variable domain is DGGITQSPKYLFRKEGQNVTLSCEQNLNHDAMYWYRQDPGQGLRLIYYSQIVNDFQKGDIAEGYSVSREKKESFPLTVTSAQKNPTAFYLCASSFTPTGTSDTQYFGPGTRLTVL.

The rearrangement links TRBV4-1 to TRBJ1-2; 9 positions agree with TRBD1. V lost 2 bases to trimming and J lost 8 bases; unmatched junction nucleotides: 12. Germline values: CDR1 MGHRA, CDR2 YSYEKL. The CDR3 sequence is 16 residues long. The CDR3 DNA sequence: TGCGCCAGCAGCCAAAGGGACAGGGTTCTTTCCTACGGCTACACCTTC. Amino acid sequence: CASSQRDRVLSYGYTF.

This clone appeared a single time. The CDR3 nucleotides are TGTGCCAGCAGCTTGGAATTCGGGACAGGGCTTCACAATGAGCAGTTCTTC. This gives the protein CASSLEFGTGLHNEQFF. The V call is TRBV5-4, the J call TRBJ2-1, with 9 bases identical to TRBD1. Germline V gene lookup returns CDR1 SGHNT and CDR2 YYREEE (reference sequence). The CDR3 totals 17 residues. V lost 0 bases and J lost 5; bases outside the gene matches: 9.

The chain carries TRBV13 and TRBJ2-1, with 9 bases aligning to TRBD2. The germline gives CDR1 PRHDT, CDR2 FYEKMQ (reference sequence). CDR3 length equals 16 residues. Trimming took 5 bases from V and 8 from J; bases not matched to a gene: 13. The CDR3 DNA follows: TGTGCCAGCAGCCGAGCTAGGACTAGCGCCTTCCATGAGCAGTTCTTC. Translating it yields CASSRARTSAFHEQFF.

The CDR3 here is CASSVATGGYGYTF. CDR3 coding DNA: TGTGCCAGCAGCGTAGCGACAGGGGGCTATGGCTACACCTTC. The rearrangement joins TRBV9 to TRBJ1-2, with 9 positions matching TRBD1. J was trimmed by 4 bases and V by 0 bases; bases with no gene match: 1. The germline gives CDR1 SGDLS, CDR2 YYNGEE. The CDR3 runs to 14 residues.

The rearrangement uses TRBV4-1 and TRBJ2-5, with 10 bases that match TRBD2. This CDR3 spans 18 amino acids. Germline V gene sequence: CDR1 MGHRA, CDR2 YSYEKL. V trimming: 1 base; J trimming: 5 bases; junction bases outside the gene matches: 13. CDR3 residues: CASSQVGLERGGRETQYF. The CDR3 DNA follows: TGCGCCAGCAGCCAAGTAGGGTTGGAGCGGGGGGGACGGGAGACCCAGTACTTC.

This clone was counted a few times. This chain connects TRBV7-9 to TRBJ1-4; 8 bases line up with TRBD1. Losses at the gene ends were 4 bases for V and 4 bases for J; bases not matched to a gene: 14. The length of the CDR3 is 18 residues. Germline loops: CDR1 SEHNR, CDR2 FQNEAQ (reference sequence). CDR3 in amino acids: CASSSSGTGAPVNEKLFF. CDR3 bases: TGTGCCAGCAGCTCATCAGGGACAGGCGCCCCCGTTAATGAAAAACTGTTTTTT.

This chain's CDR3 is CASSPPIAGGTEAFF. CDR3 sequence (DNA): TGTGCCAGCAGCCCACCGATAGCAGGGGGCACTGAAGCTTTCTTT. The V gene is TRBV5-5, the J gene TRBJ1-1, with 7 bases identical to TRBD1. Per germline, CDR1 SGHKS and CDR2 YYEKEE (reference sequence). The CDR3 is 15 residues long. V was clipped by 4 bases and J by 4 bases; unmatched bases: 10.

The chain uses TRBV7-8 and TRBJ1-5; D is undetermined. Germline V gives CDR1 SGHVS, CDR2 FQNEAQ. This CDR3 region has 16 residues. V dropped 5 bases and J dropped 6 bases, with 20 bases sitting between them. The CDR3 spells CASSPSLIGPGQPQHF. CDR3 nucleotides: TGTGCCAGCAGCCCTAGCCTGATCGGACCCGGTCAGCCCCAGCATTTT. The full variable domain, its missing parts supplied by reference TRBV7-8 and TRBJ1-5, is GAGVSQSPRYKVAKRGQDVALRCDPISGHVSLFWYQQALGQGPEFLTYFQNEAQLDKSGLPSDRFFAERPEGSVSTLKIQRTQQEDSAVYLCASSPSLIGPGQPQHFGDGTRLSIL.

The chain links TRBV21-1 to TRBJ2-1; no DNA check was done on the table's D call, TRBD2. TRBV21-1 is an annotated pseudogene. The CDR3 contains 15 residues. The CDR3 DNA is TGTGCCAGCAGCAAAATCGGGACTGGCTACAATGAGCAGTTCTTC. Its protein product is CASSKIGTGYNEQFF.

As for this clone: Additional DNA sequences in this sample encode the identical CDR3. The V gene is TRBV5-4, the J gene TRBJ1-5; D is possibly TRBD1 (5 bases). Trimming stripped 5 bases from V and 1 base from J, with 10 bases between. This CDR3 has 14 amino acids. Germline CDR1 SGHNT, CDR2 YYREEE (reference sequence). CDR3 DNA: TGTGCCAGCAGTTCCGACAGAAGCAATCAGCCCCAGCATTTT. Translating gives CASSSDRSNQPQHF.

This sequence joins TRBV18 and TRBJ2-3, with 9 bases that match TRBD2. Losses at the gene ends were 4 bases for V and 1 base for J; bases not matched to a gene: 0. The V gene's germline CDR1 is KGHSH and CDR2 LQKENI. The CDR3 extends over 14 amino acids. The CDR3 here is CASSRTSGTDTQYF. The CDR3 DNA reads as TGTGCCAGCTCACGGACTAGCGGCACAGATACGCAGTATTTT.

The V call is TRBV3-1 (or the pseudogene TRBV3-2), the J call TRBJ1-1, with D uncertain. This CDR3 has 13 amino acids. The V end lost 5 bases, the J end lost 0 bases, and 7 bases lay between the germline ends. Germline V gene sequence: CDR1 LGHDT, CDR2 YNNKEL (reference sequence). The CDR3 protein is CASSGRMNTEAFF. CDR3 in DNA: TGTGCCAGCAGCGGCAGGATGAACACTGAAGCTTTCTTT.

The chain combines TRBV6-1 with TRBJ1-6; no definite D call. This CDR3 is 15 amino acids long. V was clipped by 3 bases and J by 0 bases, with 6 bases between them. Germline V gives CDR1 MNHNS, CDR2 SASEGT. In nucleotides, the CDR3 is TGTGCCAGCAGTGATTCAGTCTCCTATAATTCACCCCTCCACTTT. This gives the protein CASSDSVSYNSPLHF.